One and the same sample provided the 15 T cell receptor beta chains below, sequenced in a study of blood T cell repertoires in COVID-19. Data came from immunoSEQ multiplex PCR; TCRdb stores just in-frame clones and leaves some out. The sample comprises 200,000 to 250,000 clones, 82% of which are singletons, and 1.9% rests with the top ten. The specimen sequenced was peripheral blood. The receptor set was obtained from a woman aged 80 or over with acute or convalescent COVID-19.

This chain links TRBV30 with TRBJ1-1; the D is unclear. Germline V gene data show CDR1 as GTSNPN and CDR2 as SVGIG (reference sequence). The CDR3 sequence is 17 residues long. V was pared by 1 base and J by 5 bases, with 23 bases between. The CDR3 here is CAWSGPDRGSEETEAFF. The CDR3 nucleotides are TGTGCCTGGAGTGGGCCGGATAGAGGAAGTGAAGAGACTGAAGCTTTCTTT. Using reference TRBV30 and TRBJ1-1 for the parts outside the CDR3, the full variable domain is SQTIHQWPATLVQPVGSPLSLECTVEGTSNPNLYWYRQAAGRGLQLLFYSVGIGQISSEVPQNLSASRPQDRQFILSSKKLLLSDSGFYLCAWSGPDRGSEETEAFFGQGTRLTVV.

The gene calls are TRBV3-1 (or the pseudogene TRBV3-2) and TRBJ1-2; TRBD1 might be the D (5 bases). The V end lost 3 bases, the J end lost 8 bases, and 10 bases lay between the germline ends. Per germline, CDR1 LGHDT and CDR2 YNNKEL (reference sequence). The CDR3 runs to 12 residues. The CDR3 reads CASSQSRVGYTF. The CDR3, as DNA: TGTGCCAGCAGCCAGAGCAGGGTCGGCTACACCTTC.

This chain connects TRBV30 to TRBJ1-1, with D maybe TRBD1 (5 bases). Germline CDR1 reads GTSNPN; CDR2 reads SVGIG (reference sequence). The CDR3 totals 13 residues. Between the trimmed V and J ends, which lost 3 bases and 1 base, there was a span of 9 bases. CDR3 nucleotide sequence: TGTGCCTGGAGGGTTGGGGCGAACACTGAAGCTTTCTTT. Translated, it gives CAWRVGANTEAFF.

The rearrangement joins TRBV7-9 to TRBJ2-4, with 9 positions matching TRBD1. This CDR3 has 14 amino acids. Looked up from germline, CDR1 is SEHNR and CDR2 is FQNEAQ (reference sequence). Germline trimming cut 5 bases from V and 9 bases from J; bases unmatched to any gene: 8. CDR3 DNA: TGTGCCAGCAGCCCGGGACAGGGAGTGGGCATTCAGTACTTC. This translates into CASSPGQGVGIQYF.

The chain employs TRBV24-1 and TRBJ2-1, with 9 bases fitting TRBD1. This CDR3 region has 15 residues. CDR1 and CDR2 from the germline V gene are KGHDR and SFDVKD. Unmatched junction bases numbered 4, after V lost 2 bases and J lost 6 bases. CDR3 sequence (DNA): TGTGCCACCAGTGATTACGGGACAGGGTTCAATGAGCAGTTCTTC. Residues: CATSDYGTGFNEQFF.

The V and J genes are TRBV19 and TRBJ2-3, with TRBD2 as a possible D gene (5 bases). V was trimmed by 10 bases and J by 2 bases, leaving 16 bases between them. The CDR3 contains 14 residues. Germline V CDR1 and CDR2: LNHDA, SQIVND (reference sequence). CDR3 in DNA: TGTGCCACCCGGAGTGGAGACTACACAGATACGCAGTATTTT. Encoded protein: CATRSGDYTDTQYF.

CDR3 nucleotides: TGTGCCAGCAGTTACTCGAGTCGGGATTTAGAGACCCAGTACTTC. Protein sequence: CASSYSSRDLETQYF. The chain joins TRBV6-2 or TRBV6-3 to TRBJ2-5; D might be TRBD2 (5 bases). V lost 0 bases and J lost 4, with 12 bases in between. Germline V gives CDR1 MNHEY, CDR2 SVGEGT. This CDR3 is built from 15 residues.

A single count supports this clone. The chain employs TRBV10-3 and TRBJ1-6; D remains ambiguous. Per germline, CDR1 ENHRY and CDR2 SYGVKD. CDR3 length: 14 amino acids. Trimming took 0 bases from V and 7 from J, leaving 7 bases between them. The CDR3: CAISESSGNSPLHF. In nucleotides, the CDR3 is TGTGCCATCAGTGAGTCGTCGGGAAATTCACCCCTCCACTTT.

The chain has TRBV5-5 and TRBJ2-2; 9 nucleotides match TRBD2. The V gene's germline CDR1 is SGHKS and CDR2 YYEKEE (reference sequence). V trimming: 0 bases; J trimming: 7 bases; junction bases outside the gene matches: 13. The CDR3 loop spans 18 amino acids. CDR3 nucleotides: TGTGCCAGCAGCTTGGGCCTAGCGGGATCGGGGACTGACGGGGAGCTGTTTTTT. Its protein product is CASSLGLAGSGTDGELFF.

This sequence joins TRBV2 and TRBJ1-2; 10 nucleotides match TRBD1. V was pared by 3 bases and J by 4 bases, with 5 bases of the junction left unmatched. The CDR3 consists of 15 residues. Germline lookup yields CDR1 SNHLY and CDR2 FYNNEI. The CDR3 region is CASSERTGGTYGYTF. In DNA, the CDR3 is TGTGCCAGCAGTGAGCGGACAGGGGGGACCTATGGCTACACCTTC.

This clone was observed a single time. The chain carries TRBV2 and TRBJ2-3; 14 nucleotides agree with TRBD2. Unmatched junction bases numbered 9, after V lost 5 bases and J lost 5 bases. The CDR3 spans 17 residues. Looked up from germline, CDR1 is SNHLY and CDR2 is FYNNEI. The CDR3 loop reads CASSKSGTSGRIDTQYF. CDR3 in DNA: TGTGCCAGCAGTAAATCCGGGACTAGCGGGAGAATAGATACGCAGTATTTT. The full variable domain, its missing parts supplied by reference TRBV2 and TRBJ2-3, is EPEVTQTPSHQVTQMGQEVILRCVPISNHLYFYWYRQILGQKVEFLVSFYNNEISEKSEIFDDQFSVERPDGSNFTLKIRSTKLEDSAMYFCASSKSGTSGRIDTQYFGPGTRLTVL.

The chain combines TRBV29-1 with TRBJ1-1; 8 bases align to TRBD1. This CDR3 is 14 amino acids long. Trimming cost V 7 bases and J 2 bases; bases outside gene matches: 9. Germline V gives CDR1 SQVTM, CDR2 ANQGSEA. The CDR3 loop reads CSARTGRSNTEAFF. For the CDR3, the DNA is TGCAGCGCCCGGACAGGGAGGTCAAACACTGAAGCTTTCTTT.

The chain links TRBV7-9 to TRBJ2-1; 9 bases match TRBD1. The CDR3 length is 14 residues. Germline trimming cut 5 bases from V and 10 bases from J; bases unmatched to any gene: 9. Germline CDR1 and CDR2: SEHNR and FQNEAQ (reference sequence). The CDR3 DNA follows: TGTGCCAGCAGCCCGTGGACAGGGGAAGTCGAGCAGTTCTTC. This gives the protein CASSPWTGEVEQFF.

The chain couples TRBV1 to TRBJ2-1; the table gives TRBD1 as D, unverified against the DNA. TRBV1 is described as a pseudogene. The CDR3 runs to 13 residues. The CDR3 reads CTSSQEGGCEQFF. In nucleotides, the CDR3 is TGCACCAGCAGCCAGGAAGGGGGCTGTGAGCAGTTCTTC.

The chain recombines TRBV6-6 with TRBJ1-1, with no clear D. Germline values: CDR1 MNHNY, CDR2 SVGAGI (reference sequence). The CDR3 runs 15 residues. Trimming pared 2 bases from V and 3 bases from J, leaving 13 bases between. CDR3 sequence (DNA): TGTGCCAGCAGTTACGCGGGTTCATATGACACTGAAGCTTTCTTT. Protein sequence: CASSYAGSYDTEAFF.